This T cell receptor beta chain stems from a study of T cell changes during pregnancy in multiple sclerosis. TCRdb's copy holds only in-frame clones and misses some; the assay was immunoSEQ multiplex PCR. The data contain around 69,000 clones, 92% of them singletons. The germline CDR1 and CDR2 sequences are SGHAT and FQNNGV. The V end lost 4 bases, the J end lost 6 bases, and 19 bases lay between the germline ends. CDR3 length: 15 amino acids. This clonotype originated in a female donor with multiple sclerosis, enrolled in a pregnancy study. The sequencing used peripheral blood, collected in the first trimester of pregnancy. The chain uses TRBV11-2 and TRBJ2-7, with a weak D call TRBD1 (5 bases). The CDR3 loop reads CASSSWTNRRPEQYF. In DNA form, the CDR3 reads TGTGCCAGCAGCTCATGGACAAACAGGCGCCCCGAGCAGTACTTC.